These 26 T cell receptor beta chains originate from one sample sequenced in a study of blood T cell repertoires in COVID-19. TCRdb keeps only in-frame clones here, not all; method: immunoSEQ multiplex PCR. Among roughly 330,000 clones, about 85% were seen once, and the ten largest hold approximately 5.4%. What was sequenced was PBMCs or T cells enriched from blood (not recorded which). The receptors were sampled from a woman aged 25 to 39 who had recovered from COVID-19.

In this sample, this clone turned up once. The V gene is TRBV7-9, the J gene TRBJ1-1; D gene uncertain. V gave up 5 bases and J gave up 1 base, with 11 bases separating them. In germline, CDR1 is SEHNR, CDR2 FQNEAQ (reference sequence). The CDR3 runs to 14 residues. The CDR3 protein is CASSPLAENTEAFF. For the CDR3, the DNA is TGTGCCAGCAGCCCCCTGGCAGAGAACACTGAAGCTTTCTTT. The full variable domain, in which reference TRBV7-9 and TRBJ1-1 provide the parts outside the CDR3, is DTGVSQNPRHKITKRGQNVTFRCDPISEHNRLYWYRQTLGQGPEFLTYFQNEAQLEKSRLLSDRFSAERPKGSFSTLEIQRTEQGDSAMYLCASSPLAENTEAFFGQGTRLTVV.

The rearrangement uses TRBV5-1 and TRBJ1-1; 9 nucleotides align to TRBD1. The CDR3 loop spans 16 amino acids. Germline loops: CDR1 SGHRS, CDR2 YFSETQ. The junction had 3 bases not matched to a gene; V was cut back by 0 bases and J by 0 bases. As DNA, the CDR3 is TGCGCCAGCAGCTTGGGGACAGGGGCGATGAACACTGAAGCTTTCTTT. It is translated as CASSLGTGAMNTEAFF.

The chain recombines TRBV30 with TRBJ1-5; D is perhaps TRBD1 (6 bases). The CDR3 has 11 residues. Looked up from germline, CDR1 is GTSNPN and CDR2 is SVGIG (reference sequence). The ends were cut back, 5 bases at V and 7 bases at J, with 9 bases in the middle. The CDR3: CAWSQGQPQHF. Here the CDR3 DNA reads TGTGCCTGGTCTCAGGGGCAGCCCCAGCATTTT.

CDR3 sequence (DNA): TGTGCCAGCAGCCCGCGACAGGCTAATGAAAAACTGTTTTTT. Its translation: CASSPRQANEKLFF. V and J are TRBV9 and TRBJ1-4; TRBD1 is a possible D gene (6 bases). The germline V and J ends were trimmed by 4 bases and 3 bases, with 10 bases remaining between them. The CDR3 spans 14 residues. Per the germline V gene, CDR1 is SGDLS and CDR2 is YYNGEE. Together with reference TRBV9 and TRBJ1-4, the CDR3 gives the full variable domain: DSGVTQTPKHLITATGQRVTLRCSPRSGDLSVYWYQQSLDQGLQFLIQYYNGEERAKGNILERFSAQQFPDLHSELNLSSLELGDSALYFCASSPRQANEKLFFGSGTQLSVL.

In its sample, this clone was seen a few times. The chain carries TRBV18 and TRBJ2-7; D is uncertain. The germline gives CDR1 KGHSH, CDR2 LQKENI. The CDR3 is 13 residues long. The V gene lost 4 bases and the J gene lost 2 bases, with 9 bases spanning the gap. CDR3 amino acids: CASSRTQPYEQYF. The CDR3 bases are TGTGCCAGCTCACGAACACAACCCTACGAGCAGTACTTC.

The chain is built from TRBV11-1 and TRBJ1-1; TRBD1 aligns across 12 bases. CDR3 length: 14 amino acids. Germline V gene data show CDR1 as SGHAT and CDR2 as FQDESV (reference sequence). Unmatched junction bases numbered 8, after V lost 5 bases and J lost 10 bases. CDR3 residues: CASSLGGTGGAAFF. The CDR3 coding sequence is TGTGCCAGCAGCCTAGGAGGGACAGGGGGCGCAGCTTTCTTT. The full variable domain, rest sourced from reference TRBV11-1 and TRBJ1-1, is EAEVAQSPRYKITEKSQAVAFWCDPISGHATLYWYRQILGQGPELLVQFQDESVVDDSQLPKDRFSAERLKGVDSTLKIQPAELGDSAMYLCASSLGGTGGAAFFGQGTRLTVV.

The V and J genes are TRBV5-4 and TRBJ2-7; 7 positions match TRBD1. V dropped 3 bases and J dropped 3; count of bases not matched to a gene: 12. CDR1 SGHNT and CDR2 YYREEE come from the germline V gene (reference sequence). The CDR3 contains 16 residues. CDR3 bases: TGTGCCAGCAGCTCCACACAGGGGAAATCCCTCTACGAGCAGTACTTC. Translation: CASSSTQGKSLYEQYF.

The V call is TRBV6-1, the J call TRBJ2-5; 12 positions match TRBD2. Trimming removed 4 bases from V and 0 bases from J; junction bases left unmatched: 3. Germline V CDR1 and CDR2: MNHNS, SASEGT. The CDR3 loop spans 16 amino acids. CDR3 in amino acids: CASSGLAGVDQETQYF. CDR3 coding DNA: TGTGCCAGCAGTGGACTAGCGGGGGTCGACCAAGAGACCCAGTACTTC.

This sequence joins TRBV30 and TRBJ2-7; D is perhaps TRBD1 (6 bases). Germline assignment: CDR1 GTSNPN and CDR2 SVGIG (reference sequence). The CDR3 loop spans 13 amino acids. Trimming shortened V by 5 bases and J by 0 bases, and 11 bases separated the two germline ends. The CDR3 protein is CAWGGTISYEQYF. DNA for the CDR3: TGTGCCTGGGGTGGGACAATCTCCTACGAGCAGTACTTC.

The CDR3 loop is CATSRDPKGEKLFF. The CDR3 DNA reads TGTGCCACCAGCAGAGACCCGAAGGGGGAAAAACTGTTTTTT. The chain uses TRBV15 and TRBJ1-4; a weak D match, TRBD1 (5 bases). Per germline, CDR1 LNHNV and CDR2 YYDKDF (reference sequence). CDR3 length: 14 residues. V gave up 0 bases and J gave up 8 bases, with 10 bases separating them.

The rearrangement uses TRBV5-1 and TRBJ1-2; 11 nucleotides align to TRBD1. CDR3 length: 15 residues. J gave up 5 bases and V 6 bases, and 9 bases lay outside the gene matches. CDR1 is SGHRS, CDR2 YFSETQ, per germline. CDR3 sequence: CASTLGQGASYGYTF. The CDR3 DNA sequence: TGCGCCAGCACCCTAGGACAGGGGGCATCATATGGCTACACCTTC.

A remark on this clone: A read error may account for a junction end that differs from germline. This chain connects TRBV7-8 to TRBJ1-1; D remains ambiguous. The CDR3 extends over 15 amino acids. Per germline, CDR1 SGHVS and CDR2 FQNEAQ. CDR3 loop: CASSLTRRVTPQKVF. CDR3 sequence (DNA): TGTGCCAGCAGCTTAACCCGGCGGGTGACCCCCCAGAAGGTCTTT.

This clone is a singleton in its sample. The V and J genes are TRBV10-3 and TRBJ2-3, with no clear D. The ends were cut back, 6 bases at V and 5 bases at J, with 12 bases in the middle. The CDR3 length is 13 residues. Germline V gene lookup returns CDR1 ENHRY and CDR2 SYGVKD. CDR3 sequence reads: CAISPNLGDTQYF. CDR3 DNA: TGTGCCATCAGCCCGAACCTAGGAGATACGCAGTATTTT.

V gene TRBV7-6 combines with J gene TRBJ2-7; TRBD1 matches at 7 bases. The CDR3 runs 14 residues. J lost 2 bases, V lost 5 bases, and 6 bases had no gene match. Germline assignment: CDR1 SGHVS and CDR2 FNYEAQ. CDR3 DNA sequence: TGTGCCAGCAGCACCCGACAGGGTGCCTACGAGCAGTACTTC. Translation: CASSTRQGAYEQYF.

The rearrangement uses TRBV19 and TRBJ1-4; the match to TRBD1 covers 8 bases. Germline trimming cut 8 bases from V and 6 bases from J; bases unmatched to any gene: 5. The germline CDR1 and CDR2 sequences are LNHDA and SQIVND (reference sequence). The CDR3 is made up of 13 amino acids. The CDR3 DNA follows: TGTGCCAGTGCAGGACAGGGTTATGAAAAACTGTTTTTT. Its protein is CASAGQGYEKLFF.

In DNA, the CDR3 is TGTGCCAGCAGCCGAACAGGGGATAGCACTGAAGCTTTCTTT. Its translation is CASSRTGDSTEAFF. The J gene is TRBJ1-1, the V gene TRBV6-4, with 7 bases aligning to TRBD1. Unmatched junction bases numbered 8, after V lost 6 bases and J lost 4 bases. This CDR3 region has 14 residues. Germline V gene lookup returns CDR1 MRHNA and CDR2 SNTAGT.

This chain joins TRBV6-5 and TRBJ1-2, with 9 bases that match TRBD1. This CDR3 spans 13 amino acids. Germline CDR1 is MNHEY and CDR2 is SVGAGI. Trimming cost V 7 bases and J 7 bases; bases outside gene matches: 7. The CDR3 DNA follows: TGTGCCAGCAAACTAACAGGGGGCCTTGGCTACACCTTC. It specifies CASKLTGGLGYTF.

This clone was seen once. V gene TRBV30 combines with J gene TRBJ1-4, with a weak D call TRBD1 (6 bases). The CDR3 has 13 residues. V lost 5 bases and J lost 8, with 15 bases in between. In germline, CDR1 is GTSNPN, CDR2 SVGIG (reference sequence). CDR3 in DNA: TGTGCCTGGGGCCAGAACAGGGACGAAAAACTGTTTTTT. This encodes CAWGQNRDEKLFF.

Here the CDR3 reads CASSTRDNREKLFF. DNA of the CDR3: TGTGCCAGTAGTACTAGGGACAACAGGGAAAAACTGTTTTTT. This rearrangement joins TRBV19 to TRBJ1-4, with a possible D match to TRBD1 (6 bases). Trimming cost V 4 bases and J 8 bases, with 14 bases left between them. CDR3 size: 14 residues. Germline CDR1 LNHDA, CDR2 SQIVND (reference sequence).

This sequence joins TRBV7-3 and TRBJ2-3; a weak D match, TRBD1 (5 bases). Germline V gene data show CDR1 as SGHTA and CDR2 as FQGTGA. Trimming took off 5 bases at V and 5 bases at J, with 20 bases between the two ends. The CDR3 covers 16 residues. The CDR3 sequence: CASSPGSGGAQDTQYF. The CDR3 DNA is TGTGCCAGCAGCCCCGGGTCGGGTGGGGCGCAAGATACGCAGTATTTT.

The chain recombines TRBV27 with TRBJ1-1; D gene ambiguous. The germline gives CDR1 MNHEY, CDR2 SMNVEV (reference sequence). Between the trimmed V and J ends, which lost 3 bases and 11 bases, there was a span of 16 bases. There are 13 residues in the CDR3. DNA for the CDR3: TGTGCCAGCAGTTTGAGACATTCCACTGGGGCTTTCTTT. Translating it yields CASSLRHSTGAFF.

The genes are TRBV5-1 and TRBJ1-1, with D unclear. The V and J ends lost 0 bases and 5 bases respectively, with 14 bases between them. This CDR3 comprises 15 residues. Germline V gene lookup returns CDR1 SGHRS and CDR2 YFSETQ. The chain's CDR3 is CASSLAGKSGTEAFF. The CDR3 nucleotides read TGCGCCAGCAGCTTGGCCGGGAAAAGTGGAACTGAAGCTTTCTTT.

The genes are TRBV19 and TRBJ1-4; D might be TRBD1 (6 bases). The germline V gene has CDR1 LNHDA and CDR2 SQIVND (reference sequence). The V gene lost 1 base and the J gene lost 6 bases, with 15 bases spanning the gap. The CDR3 is 16 amino acids. The CDR3 DNA reads TGTGCCAGTAGTATAGTCCTGGGGGCTACTGATGAAAAACTGTTTTTT. Protein product: CASSIVLGATDEKLFF.

This chain uses TRBV9 with TRBJ2-7, with 8 bases matching TRBD1. The V segment lost 0 bases and the J segment 2 bases; nucleotides outside the gene matches: 10. Germline values: CDR1 SGDLS, CDR2 YYNGEE. The CDR3 is 17 residues long. CDR3 amino acids: CASSVATGTGQTYEQYF. The CDR3 nucleotides read TGTGCCAGCAGCGTAGCTACCGGGACAGGTCAAACCTACGAGCAGTACTTC.

The chain employs TRBV11-3 and TRBJ2-1, with a tentative D call TRBD1 (6 bases). This CDR3 contains 13 residues. V was clipped by 5 bases and J by 9 bases, with 14 bases between them. Per germline, CDR1 SGHNT and CDR2 YENEEA. CDR3 residues: CASSPLTGREQFF. As DNA, the CDR3 is TGTGCCAGCAGCCCCCTAACAGGGCGTGAGCAGTTCTTC.

About this clone: This same CDR3 is encoded by further DNA sequences in the sample. The chain couples TRBV29-1 to TRBJ1-2; D may be TRBD1 (6 bases). The V end was cut by 6 bases, the J end by 0 bases, with 8 bases between. Germline CDR1 and CDR2: SQVTM and ANQGSEA. This CDR3 is built from 12 residues. CDR3 DNA sequence: TGCAGCGTAGGACAGTCTAACTATGGCTACACCTTC. Translation: CSVGQSNYGYTF.